Only a few counts were recorded for the clone carrying this TCR beta chain. Profiling relied on immunoSEQ multiplex PCR, and the TCRdb table lists in-frame clones only, not all of them. The repertoire holds some 190,000 clones, roughly 80% seen once, with over 13% in the top ten. Ages ranged from roughly 18 to 100 years, with residence in some 25 US areas. This sample is drawn from a study of blood T cell repertoires in COVID-19. CDR1 is MRHNA and CDR2 is SNTAGT in the germline V gene. V was clipped by 3 bases and J by 0 bases, with 4 bases between them. The CDR3 covers 13 residues. V gene TRBV6-4 combines with J gene TRBJ2-3; D is unclear. Sequenced sample: PBMCs or T cells enriched from blood (not recorded which). This sequence originates from a man aged 60 to 69 who had been exposed to COVID-19. This CDR3 reads CASSEASTDTQYF. CDR3 nucleotide sequence: TGTGCCAGCAGTGAGGCTAGCACAGATACGCAGTATTTT.